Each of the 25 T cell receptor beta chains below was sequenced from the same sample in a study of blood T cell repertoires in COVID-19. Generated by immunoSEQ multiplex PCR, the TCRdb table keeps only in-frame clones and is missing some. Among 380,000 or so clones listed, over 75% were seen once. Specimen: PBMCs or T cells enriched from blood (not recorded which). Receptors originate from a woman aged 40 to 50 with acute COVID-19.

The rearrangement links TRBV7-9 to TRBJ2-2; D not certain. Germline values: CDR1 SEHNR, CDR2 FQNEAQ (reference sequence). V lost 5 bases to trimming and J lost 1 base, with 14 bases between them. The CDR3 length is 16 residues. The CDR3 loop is CASSRGPPLNTGELFF. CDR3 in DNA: TGTGCCAGCAGCCGCGGTCCTCCCTTGAACACCGGGGAGCTGTTTTTT.

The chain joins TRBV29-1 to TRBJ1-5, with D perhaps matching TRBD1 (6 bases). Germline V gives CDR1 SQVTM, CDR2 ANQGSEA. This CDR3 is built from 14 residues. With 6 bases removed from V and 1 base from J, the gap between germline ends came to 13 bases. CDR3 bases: TGCAGCGTGGGACTACAGGGAAGCAATCAGCCCCAGCATTTT. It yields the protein CSVGLQGSNQPQHF. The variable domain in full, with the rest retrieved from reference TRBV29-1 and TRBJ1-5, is SAVISQKPSRDICQRGTSLTIQCQVDSQVTMMFWYRQQPGQSLTLIATANQGSEATYESGFVIDKFPISRPNLTFSTLTVSNMSPEDSSIYLCSVGLQGSNQPQHFGDGTRLSIL.

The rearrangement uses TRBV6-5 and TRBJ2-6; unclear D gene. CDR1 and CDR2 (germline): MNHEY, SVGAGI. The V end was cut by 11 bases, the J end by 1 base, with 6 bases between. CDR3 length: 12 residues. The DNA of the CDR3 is TGTGCCGCCGGGTCTGGGGCCAACGTCCTGACTTTC. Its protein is CAAGSGANVLTF.

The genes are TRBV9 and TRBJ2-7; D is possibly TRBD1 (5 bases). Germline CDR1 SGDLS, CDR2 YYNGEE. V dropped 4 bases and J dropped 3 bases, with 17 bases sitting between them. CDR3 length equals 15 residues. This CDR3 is CASSRRSDNYYEQYF. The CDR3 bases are TGTGCCAGCAGCCGTAGATCGGACAATTACTACGAGCAGTACTTC.

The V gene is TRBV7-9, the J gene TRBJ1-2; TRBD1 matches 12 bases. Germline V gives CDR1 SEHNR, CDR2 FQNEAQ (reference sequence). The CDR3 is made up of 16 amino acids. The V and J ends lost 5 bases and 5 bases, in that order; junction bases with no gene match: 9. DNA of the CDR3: TGTGCCAGCAGCAACACCGGGACAGGGGGCGGTTATGGCTACACCTTC. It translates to CASSNTGTGGGYGYTF.

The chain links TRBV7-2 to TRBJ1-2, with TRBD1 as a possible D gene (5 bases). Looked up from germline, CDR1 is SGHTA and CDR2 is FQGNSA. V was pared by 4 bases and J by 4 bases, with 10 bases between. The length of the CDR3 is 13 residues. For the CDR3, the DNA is TGTGCCAGCAGCTCGGGACTGATCTATGGCTACACCTTC. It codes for CASSSGLIYGYTF.

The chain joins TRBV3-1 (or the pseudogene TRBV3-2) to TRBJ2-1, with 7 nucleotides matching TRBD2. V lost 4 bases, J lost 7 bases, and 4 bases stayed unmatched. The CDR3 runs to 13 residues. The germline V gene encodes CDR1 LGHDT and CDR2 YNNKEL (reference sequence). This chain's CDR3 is CASSPGLLNEQFF. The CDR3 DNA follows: TGTGCCAGCAGCCCGGGACTACTTAATGAGCAGTTCTTC.

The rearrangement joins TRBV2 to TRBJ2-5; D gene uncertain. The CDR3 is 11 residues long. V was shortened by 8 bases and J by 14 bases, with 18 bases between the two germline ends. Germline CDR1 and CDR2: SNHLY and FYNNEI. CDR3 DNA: TGTGCCAGCTCCCCTCAGCGTGGTAGCTACTTC. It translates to CASSPQRGSYF.

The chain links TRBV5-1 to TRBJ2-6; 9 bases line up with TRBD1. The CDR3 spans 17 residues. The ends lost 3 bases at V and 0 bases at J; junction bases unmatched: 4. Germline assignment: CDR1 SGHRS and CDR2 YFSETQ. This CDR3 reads CASSSKGQGSGANVLTF. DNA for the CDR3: TGCGCCAGCAGCTCCAAGGGACAGGGCTCTGGGGCCAACGTCCTGACTTTC.

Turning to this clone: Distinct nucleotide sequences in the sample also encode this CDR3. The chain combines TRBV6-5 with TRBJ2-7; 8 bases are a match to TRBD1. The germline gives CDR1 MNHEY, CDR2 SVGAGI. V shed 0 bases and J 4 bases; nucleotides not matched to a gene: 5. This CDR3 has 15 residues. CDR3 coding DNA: TGTGCCAGCAGTTACTCGGGGACAGGATTTTACGAGCAGTACTTC. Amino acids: CASSYSGTGFYEQYF.

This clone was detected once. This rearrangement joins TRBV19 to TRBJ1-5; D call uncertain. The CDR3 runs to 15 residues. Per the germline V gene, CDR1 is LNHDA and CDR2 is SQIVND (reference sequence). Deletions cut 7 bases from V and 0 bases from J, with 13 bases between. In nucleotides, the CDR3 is TGTGCCAGTATGGCAGGCTTCGGTAGCAATCAGCCCCAGCATTTT. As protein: CASMAGFGSNQPQHF.

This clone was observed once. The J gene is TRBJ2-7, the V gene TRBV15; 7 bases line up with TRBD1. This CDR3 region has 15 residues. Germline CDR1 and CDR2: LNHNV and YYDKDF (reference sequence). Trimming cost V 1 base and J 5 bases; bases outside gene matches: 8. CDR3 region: CATSRVSGQWNEQYF. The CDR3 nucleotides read TGTGCCACCAGCAGAGTATCGGGACAGTGGAACGAGCAGTACTTC.

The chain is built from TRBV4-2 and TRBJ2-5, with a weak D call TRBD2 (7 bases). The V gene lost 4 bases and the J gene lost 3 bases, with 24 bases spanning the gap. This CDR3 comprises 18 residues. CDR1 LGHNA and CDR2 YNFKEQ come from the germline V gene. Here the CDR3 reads CASSPQAWRGPGEETQYF. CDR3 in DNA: TGTGCCAGCAGCCCCCAGGCCTGGCGGGGGCCGGGGGAAGAGACCCAGTACTTC.

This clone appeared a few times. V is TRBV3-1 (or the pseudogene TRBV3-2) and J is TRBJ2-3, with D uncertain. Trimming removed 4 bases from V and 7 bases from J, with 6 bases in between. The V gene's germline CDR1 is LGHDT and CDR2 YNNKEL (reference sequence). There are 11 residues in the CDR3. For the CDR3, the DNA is TGTGCCAGCAGCCGACAACATACGCAGTATTTT. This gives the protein CASSRQHTQYF.

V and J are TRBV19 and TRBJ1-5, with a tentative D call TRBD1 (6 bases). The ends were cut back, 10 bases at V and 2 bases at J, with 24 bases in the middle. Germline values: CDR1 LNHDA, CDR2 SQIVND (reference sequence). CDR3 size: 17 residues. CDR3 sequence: CATRGTTSSRGNQPQHF. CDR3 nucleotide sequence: TGTGCCACAAGGGGGACAACCTCCTCCCGGGGCAATCAGCCCCAGCATTTT.

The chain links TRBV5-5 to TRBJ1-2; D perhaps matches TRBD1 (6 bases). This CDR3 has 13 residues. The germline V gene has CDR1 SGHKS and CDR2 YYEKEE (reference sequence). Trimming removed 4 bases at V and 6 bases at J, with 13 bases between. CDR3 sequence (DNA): TGTGCCAGCAGCGAGGACAGTGTCCATGGCTACACCTTC. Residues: CASSEDSVHGYTF.

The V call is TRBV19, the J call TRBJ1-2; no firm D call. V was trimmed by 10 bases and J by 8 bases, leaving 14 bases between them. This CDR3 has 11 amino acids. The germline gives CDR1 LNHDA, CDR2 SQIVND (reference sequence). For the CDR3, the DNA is TGTGCCACCACAAGAGGAGGGGGCTACACCTTC. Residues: CATTRGGGYTF. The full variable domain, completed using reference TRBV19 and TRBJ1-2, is DGGITQSPKYLFRKEGQNVTLSCEQNLNHDAMYWYRQDPGQGLRLIYYSQIVNDFQKGDIAEGYSVSREKKESFPLTVTSAQKNPTAFYLCATTRGGGYTFGSGTRLTVV.

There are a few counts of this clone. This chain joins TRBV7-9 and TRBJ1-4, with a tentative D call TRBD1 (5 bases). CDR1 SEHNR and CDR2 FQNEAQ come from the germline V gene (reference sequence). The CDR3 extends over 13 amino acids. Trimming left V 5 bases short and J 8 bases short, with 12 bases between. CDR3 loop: CASSPAGGEKLFF. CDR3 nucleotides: TGTGCCAGCAGCCCGGCTGGGGGGGAAAAACTGTTTTTT.

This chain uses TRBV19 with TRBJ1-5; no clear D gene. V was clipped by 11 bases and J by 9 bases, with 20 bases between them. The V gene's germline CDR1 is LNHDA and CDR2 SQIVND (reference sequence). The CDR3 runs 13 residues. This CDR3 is CAASSILRGPQHF. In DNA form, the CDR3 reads TGTGCCGCCAGTAGTATTCTCCGGGGGCCCCAGCATTTT.

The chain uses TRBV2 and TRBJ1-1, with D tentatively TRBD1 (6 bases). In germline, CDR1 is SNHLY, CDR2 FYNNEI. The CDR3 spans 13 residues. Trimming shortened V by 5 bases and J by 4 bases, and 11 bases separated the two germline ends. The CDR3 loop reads CASSLTGFTEAFF. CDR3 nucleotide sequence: TGTGCCAGCAGTCTTACAGGGTTCACTGAAGCTTTCTTT.

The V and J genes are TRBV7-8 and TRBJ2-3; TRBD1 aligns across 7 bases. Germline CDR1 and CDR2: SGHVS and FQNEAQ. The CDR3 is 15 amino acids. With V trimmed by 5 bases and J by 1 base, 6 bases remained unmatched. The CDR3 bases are TGTGCCAGCAGCCCGCGACAGGGTCGCACAGATACGCAGTATTTT. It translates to CASSPRQGRTDTQYF.

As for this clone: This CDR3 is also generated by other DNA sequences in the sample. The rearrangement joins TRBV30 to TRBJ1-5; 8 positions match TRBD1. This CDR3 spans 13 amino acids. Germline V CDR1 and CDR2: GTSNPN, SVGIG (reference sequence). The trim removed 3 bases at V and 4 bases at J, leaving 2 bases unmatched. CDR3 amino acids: CAWRTGDNQPQHF. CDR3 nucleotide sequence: TGTGCCTGGAGGACAGGGGATAATCAGCCCCAGCATTTT.

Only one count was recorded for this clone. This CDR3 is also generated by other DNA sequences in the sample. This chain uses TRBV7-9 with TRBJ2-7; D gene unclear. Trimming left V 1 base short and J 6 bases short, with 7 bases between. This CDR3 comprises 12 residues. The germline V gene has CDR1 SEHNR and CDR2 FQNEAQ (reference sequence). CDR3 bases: TGTGCCAGCAGCTTAGGGGCCGTCGAGCAGTACTTC. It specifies CASSLGAVEQYF.

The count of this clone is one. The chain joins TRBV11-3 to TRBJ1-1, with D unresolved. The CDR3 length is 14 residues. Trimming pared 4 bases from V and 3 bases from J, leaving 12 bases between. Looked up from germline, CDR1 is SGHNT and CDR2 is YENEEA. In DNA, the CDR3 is TGTGCCAGCAGCTCCTCAGGAGGAGACACTGAAGCTTTCTTT. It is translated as CASSSSGGDTEAFF.

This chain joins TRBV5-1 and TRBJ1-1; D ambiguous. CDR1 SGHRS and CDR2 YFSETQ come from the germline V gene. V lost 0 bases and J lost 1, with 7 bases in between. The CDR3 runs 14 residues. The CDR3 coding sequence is TGCGCCAGCAGCTTGGGGGAGGGGAACACTGAAGCTTTCTTT. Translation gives CASSLGEGNTEAFF.